The entry below gives a single T cell receptor beta chain sequence along with its context. Its antigen is unknown. CDR3 length: 16 residues. Trimming stripped 0 bases from V and 1 base from J, with 10 bases between. Germline CDR1 and CDR2: MGHRA and YSYEKL. The data were taken from a study of OX40 agonist ivuxolimab in advanced cancers. Study at large: Ivuxolimab was administered intravenously to patients at 0.01 to 10 mg/kg every 2 weeks. General study results and limits: The study found that CD8+ T cells averaged more expanded clones than CD4+.

A history of autoimmune disease or systemic immunosuppression excluded patients. The repertoire was sequenced with immunoSEQ multiplex PCR; TCRdb's copy has only in-frame clones and lacks some. The sample includes approximately 44,000 clones, around 93% seen only once; the top ten take around 15%. The material was CD4+ or CD8+ T cells sorted from blood, obtained in a trial of the OX40 agonist ivuxolimab. The sequence was obtained from an adult with an advanced solid tumor such as melanoma, head and neck, liver or kidney cancer. This rearrangement joins TRBV4-1 to TRBJ2-1, with D uncertain. The CDR3 here is CASSQDDGNSYNEQFF. CDR3 DNA sequence: TGCGCCAGCAGCCAAGATGATGGAAATTCCTACAATGAGCAGTTCTTC.